The clone carrying this T cell receptor (beta chain) was picked up a small number of times. Researchers ran the PCR with 60 Vbeta and 13 Jbeta primers. TCRdb keeps only in-frame clones here, not all; method: immunoSEQ multiplex PCR. The sample carries around 92,000 clones, 65% to 75% recorded once. The CDR3 length is 16 residues. Germline values: CDR1 SEHNR, CDR2 FQNEAQ (reference sequence). Trimming shortened V by 2 bases and J by 3 bases, and 16 bases separated the two germline ends. This sample was taken from a study of cytomegalovirus exposure and HLA in healthy donors. This chain joins TRBV7-9 and TRBJ1-1; D is undetermined. The sequenced material came from PBMCs. The clonotype comes from a female donor in good health and CMV-seropositive. The CDR3 reads CASSLLTGGVDTEAFF. In nucleotides, the CDR3 is TGTGCCAGCAGCTTATTGACCGGAGGTGTGGACACTGAAGCTTTCTTT.